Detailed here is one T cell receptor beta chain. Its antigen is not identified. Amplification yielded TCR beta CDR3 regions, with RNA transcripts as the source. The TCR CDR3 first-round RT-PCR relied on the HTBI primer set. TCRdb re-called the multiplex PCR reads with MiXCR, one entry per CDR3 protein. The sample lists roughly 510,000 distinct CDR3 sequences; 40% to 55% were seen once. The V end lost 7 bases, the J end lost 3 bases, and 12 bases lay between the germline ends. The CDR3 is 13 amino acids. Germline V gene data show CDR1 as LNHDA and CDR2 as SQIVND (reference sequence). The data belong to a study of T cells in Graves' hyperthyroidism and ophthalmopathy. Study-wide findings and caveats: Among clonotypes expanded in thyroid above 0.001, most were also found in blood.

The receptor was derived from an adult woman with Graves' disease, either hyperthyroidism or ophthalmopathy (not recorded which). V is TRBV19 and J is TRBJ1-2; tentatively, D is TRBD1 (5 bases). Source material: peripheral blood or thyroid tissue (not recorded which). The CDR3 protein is CASTKGLDYGYTF. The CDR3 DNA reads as TGTGCCAGTACTAAGGGACTAGACTATGGCTACACCTTC. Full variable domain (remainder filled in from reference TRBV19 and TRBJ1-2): DGGITQSPKYLFRKEGQNVTLSCEQNLNHDAMYWYRQDPGQGLRLIYYSQIVNDFQKGDIAEGYSVSREKKESFPLTVTSAQKNPTAFYLCASTKGLDYGYTFGSGTRLTVV.